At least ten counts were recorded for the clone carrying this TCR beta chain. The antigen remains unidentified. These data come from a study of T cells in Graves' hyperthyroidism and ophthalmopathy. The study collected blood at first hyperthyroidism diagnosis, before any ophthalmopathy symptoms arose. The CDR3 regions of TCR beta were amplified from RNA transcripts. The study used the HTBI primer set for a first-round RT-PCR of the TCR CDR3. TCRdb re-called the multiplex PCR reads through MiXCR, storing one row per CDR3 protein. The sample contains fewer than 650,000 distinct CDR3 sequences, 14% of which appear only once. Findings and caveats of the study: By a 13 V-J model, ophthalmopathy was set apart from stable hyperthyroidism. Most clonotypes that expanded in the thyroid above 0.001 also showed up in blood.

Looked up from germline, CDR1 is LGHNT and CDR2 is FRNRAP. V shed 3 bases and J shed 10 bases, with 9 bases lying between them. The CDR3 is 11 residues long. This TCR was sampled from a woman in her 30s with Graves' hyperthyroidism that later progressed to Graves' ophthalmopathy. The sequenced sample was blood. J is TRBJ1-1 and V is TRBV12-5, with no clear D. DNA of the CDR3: TGTGCTAGTGGTTTCCCCATGGGAGCTTTCTTT. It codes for CASGFPMGAFF.